A single sample gave rise to the 17 T cell receptor beta chains below, sequenced in a study of cytomegalovirus exposure and HLA in healthy donors. Only in-frame clones appear in the TCRdb table, and some are missing; sequencing was by immunoSEQ multiplex PCR. Of 190,000 or so clones in the sample, about four fifths were seen once. The specimen sequenced was PBMCs. These receptor sequences come from a woman aged 18 to 35 in good health and CMV-seropositive.

The J gene is TRBJ2-5, the V gene TRBV6-1, with D perhaps TRBD2 (6 bases). CDR1 and CDR2 (germline): MNHNS, SASEGT. Trimming stripped 7 bases from V and 7 bases from J, with 10 bases between. The CDR3 contains 11 residues. CDR3 coding DNA: TGTGCCAGCATTATGGGGGGGACCCAGTACTTC. Residues: CASIMGGTQYF.

The V and J genes are TRBV19 and TRBJ1-1; no firm D call. This CDR3 is 12 amino acids long. V lost 6 bases and J lost 5, with 10 bases in between. The V gene's germline CDR1 is LNHDA and CDR2 SQIVND (reference sequence). CDR3 coding DNA: TGTGCCAGTAGCCCACCGAGGACTGAAGCTTTCTTT. As protein: CASSPPRTEAFF.

The rearrangement uses TRBV10-3 and TRBJ2-7; no reliable D call. The V gene's germline CDR1 is ENHRY and CDR2 SYGVKD. Trimming removed 10 bases from V and 0 bases from J, with 13 bases in between. This CDR3 has 13 amino acids. The CDR3 region has the DNA TGTGCCACTCAAACTAATCCCTCCTACGAGCAGTACTTC. Translation gives CATQTNPSYEQYF.

The chain is built from TRBV2 and TRBJ2-3; D perhaps matches TRBD2 (5 bases). V lost 0 bases, J lost 2 bases, and 9 bases lay in between. In germline, CDR1 is SNHLY, CDR2 FYNNEI. This CDR3 is 15 amino acids long. CDR3 nucleotides: TGTGCCAGCAGTGAAGCGCGCGGGCCCACAGATACGCAGTATTTT. The encoded protein is CASSEARGPTDTQYF.

The chain joins TRBV9 to TRBJ2-1; the match to TRBD2 covers 7 bases. This CDR3 is built from 15 residues. The ends lost 0 bases at V and 3 bases at J; junction bases unmatched: 3. The germline V gene encodes CDR1 SGDLS and CDR2 YYNGEE. DNA of the CDR3: TGTGCCAGCAGCGTAGGCGCGGGGGACTACAATGAGCAGTTCTTC. Amino acids: CASSVGAGDYNEQFF.

The chain couples TRBV6-6 to TRBJ2-7; D might be TRBD1 (5 bases). Germline V gene data show CDR1 as MNHNY and CDR2 as SVGAGI (reference sequence). The CDR3 covers 13 residues. V was clipped by 3 bases and J by 3 bases, with 9 bases between them. The DNA for the CDR3 is TGTGCCAGCAGTTATACAGGAGACTACGAGCAGTACTTC. Its translation is CASSYTGDYEQYF.

In DNA, the CDR3 is TGTGCCAGCAACCCGATTCTGGGGGGAAATGAGCAGTTCTTC. Amino acids: CASNPILGGNEQFF. This chain links TRBV5-6 with TRBJ2-1; D is perhaps TRBD2 (6 bases). This CDR3 region has 14 residues. Germline V gives CDR1 SGHDT, CDR2 YYEEEE. V lost 6 bases and J lost 7, with 17 bases in between.

This chain connects TRBV27 to TRBJ2-7, with D possibly matching TRBD2 (5 bases). Between the trimmed V and J ends, which lost 5 bases and 5 bases, there was a span of 16 bases. The CDR3 sequence is 14 residues long. Germline V gene lookup returns CDR1 MNHEY and CDR2 SMNVEV (reference sequence). CDR3 coding DNA: TGTGCCAGCAGTCCGCGGTGGGCCGGGGACGAGCAGTACTTC. Translation: CASSPRWAGDEQYF.

This chain uses TRBV5-4 with TRBJ1-3; unclear D gene. Deletions cut 0 bases from V and 0 bases from J, with 7 bases between. The germline CDR1 and CDR2 sequences are SGHNT and YYREEE (reference sequence). The length of the CDR3 is 15 residues. The CDR3 reads CASSLDANSGNTIYF. In DNA, the CDR3 is TGTGCCAGCAGCTTGGACGCTAACTCTGGAAACACCATATATTTT. The variable domain in full, with the rest retrieved from reference TRBV5-4 and TRBJ1-3, is ETGVTQSPTHLIKTRGQQVTLRCSSQSGHNTVSWYQQALGQGPQFIFQYYREEENGRGNFPPRFSGLQFPNYSSELNVNALELDDSALYLCASSLDANSGNTIYFGEGSWLTVV.

This clone appeared a single time. The J gene is TRBJ1-2, the V gene TRBV6-6; D is perhaps TRBD1 (6 bases). Trimming took 2 bases from V and 8 from J, leaving 12 bases between them. The CDR3 has 13 residues. CDR1 and CDR2 (germline): MNHNY, SVGAGI (reference sequence). CDR3 DNA: TGTGCCAGCAGTTACGGTGGGGGCTGGGGCTACACCTTC. Protein product: CASSYGGGWGYTF.

The chain carries TRBV4-2 and TRBJ1-1, with D perhaps TRBD1 (6 bases). Trimming stripped 2 bases from V and 0 bases from J, with 13 bases between. Germline values: CDR1 LGHNA, CDR2 YNFKEQ. This CDR3 contains 16 residues. The CDR3 DNA reads as TGTGCCAGCAGCCAAATCACAGGGACAATGAACACTGAAGCTTTCTTT. Translated, it gives CASSQITGTMNTEAFF.

The rearrangement joins TRBV11-2 to TRBJ2-2, with no clear D. CDR1 is SGHAT and CDR2 is FQNNGV in the germline V gene. The germline V and J ends were trimmed by 3 bases and 6 bases, with 5 bases remaining between them. The CDR3 spans 12 residues. The CDR3 nucleotides are TGTGCCAGCAGCTTTAGTTCCGGGGAGCTGTTTTTT. This sequence encodes CASSFSSGELFF.

V and J are TRBV7-2 and TRBJ2-3; D is ambiguous. This CDR3 has 14 amino acids. Germline V lookup: CDR1 SGHTA, CDR2 FQGNSA. V dropped 5 bases and J dropped 3 bases, with 12 bases sitting between them. This CDR3 is CASSPQATTDTQYF. The CDR3 DNA reads as TGTGCCAGCAGCCCCCAAGCGACTACAGATACGCAGTATTTT.

The genes are TRBV9 and TRBJ1-1; TRBD1 matches at 8 bases. There are 15 residues in the CDR3. The V and J ends lost 4 bases and 1 base, in that order; junction bases with no gene match: 6. CDR1 is SGDLS and CDR2 is YYNGEE in the germline V gene. Written as DNA, the CDR3 is TGTGCCAGCAGCATCCAGGGGGCTGGGAACACTGAAGCTTTCTTT. Translated: CASSIQGAGNTEAFF.

The chain employs TRBV7-9 and TRBJ2-2; TRBD2 matches at 10 bases. The CDR3 has 16 residues. The V and J ends lost 5 bases and 2 bases, in that order; junction bases with no gene match: 5. Germline loops: CDR1 SEHNR, CDR2 FQNEAQ (reference sequence). CDR3 loop: CASSPSGGGNTGELFF. The CDR3 DNA reads TGTGCCAGCAGCCCTAGCGGGGGAGGAAACACCGGGGAGCTGTTTTTT. The variable domain in full, with the rest retrieved from reference TRBV7-9 and TRBJ2-2, is DTGVSQNPRHKITKRGQNVTFRCDPISEHNRLYWYRQTLGQGPEFLTYFQNEAQLEKSRLLSDRFSAERPKGSFSTLEIQRTEQGDSAMYLCASSPSGGGNTGELFFGEGSRLTVL.

The chain couples TRBV10-3 to TRBJ2-5, with TRBD1 matching 10 bases. CDR3 size: 14 residues. Germline loops: CDR1 ENHRY, CDR2 SYGVKD. V shed 6 bases, J shed 3 bases, and the junction held 4 bases outside the gene matches. CDR3 in amino acids: CAISAGTGEETQYF. DNA for the CDR3: TGTGCCATCAGCGCCGGGACAGGGGAAGAGACCCAGTACTTC.

CDR3 loop: CASSIAAGTGSDRAFF. The CDR3 DNA sequence: TGTGCCAGTAGTATAGCCGCCGGGACAGGGAGCGATAGAGCTTTCTTT. The chain couples TRBV19 to TRBJ1-1; 9 bases line up with TRBD1. J gave up 10 bases and V 1 base, and 13 bases lay outside the gene matches. This CDR3 contains 16 residues. Germline V gene data show CDR1 as LNHDA and CDR2 as SQIVND (reference sequence).